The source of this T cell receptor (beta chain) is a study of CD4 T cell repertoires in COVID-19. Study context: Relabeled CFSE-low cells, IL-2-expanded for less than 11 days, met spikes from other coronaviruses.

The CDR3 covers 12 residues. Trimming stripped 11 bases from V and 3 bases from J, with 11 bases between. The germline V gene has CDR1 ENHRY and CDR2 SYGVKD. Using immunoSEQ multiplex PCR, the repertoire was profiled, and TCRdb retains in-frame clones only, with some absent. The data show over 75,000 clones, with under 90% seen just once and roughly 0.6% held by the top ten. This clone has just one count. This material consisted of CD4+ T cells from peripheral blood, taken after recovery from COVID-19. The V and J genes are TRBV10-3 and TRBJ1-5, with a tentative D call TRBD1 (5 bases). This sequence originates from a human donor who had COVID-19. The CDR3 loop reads CAVQGDNQPQHF. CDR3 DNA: TGTGCCGTCCAGGGAGACAATCAGCCCCAGCATTTT.